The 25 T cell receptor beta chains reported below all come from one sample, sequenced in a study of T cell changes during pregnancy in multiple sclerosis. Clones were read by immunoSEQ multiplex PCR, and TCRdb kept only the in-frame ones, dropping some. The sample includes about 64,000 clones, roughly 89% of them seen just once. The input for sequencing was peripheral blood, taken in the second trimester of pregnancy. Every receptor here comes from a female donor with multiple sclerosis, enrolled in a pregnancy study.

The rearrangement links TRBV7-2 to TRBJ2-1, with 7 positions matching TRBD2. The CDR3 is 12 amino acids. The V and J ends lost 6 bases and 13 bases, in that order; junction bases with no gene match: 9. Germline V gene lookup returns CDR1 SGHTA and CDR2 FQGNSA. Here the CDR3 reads CASRFSGPVQFF. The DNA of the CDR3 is TGTGCCAGCAGATTTAGCGGGCCAGTCCAGTTCTTC.

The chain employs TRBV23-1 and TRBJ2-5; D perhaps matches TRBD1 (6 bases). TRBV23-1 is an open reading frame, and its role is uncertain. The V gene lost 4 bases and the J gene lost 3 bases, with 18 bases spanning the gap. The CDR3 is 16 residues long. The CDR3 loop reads CASSLPPAGAEETQYF. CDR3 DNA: TGCGCCAGCAGTCTGCCCCCCGCAGGGGCGGAAGAGACCCAGTACTTC.

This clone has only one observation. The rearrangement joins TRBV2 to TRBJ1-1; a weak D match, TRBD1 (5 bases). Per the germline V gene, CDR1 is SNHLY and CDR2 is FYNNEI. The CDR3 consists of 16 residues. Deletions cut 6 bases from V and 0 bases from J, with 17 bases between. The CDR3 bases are TGTGCCAGCAGCCTCGTTTACGACAGCTTGAACACTGAAGCTTTCTTT. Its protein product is CASSLVYDSLNTEAFF.

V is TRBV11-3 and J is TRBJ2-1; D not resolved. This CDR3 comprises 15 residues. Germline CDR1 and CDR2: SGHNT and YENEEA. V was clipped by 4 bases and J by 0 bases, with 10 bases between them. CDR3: CASSYGFSSYNEQFF. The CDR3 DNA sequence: TGTGCCAGCAGCTACGGGTTTTCCTCCTACAATGAGCAGTTCTTC.

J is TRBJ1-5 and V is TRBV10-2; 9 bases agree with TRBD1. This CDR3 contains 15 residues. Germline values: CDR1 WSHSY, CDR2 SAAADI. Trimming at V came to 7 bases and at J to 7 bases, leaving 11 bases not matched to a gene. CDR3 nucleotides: TGCGCCAGCACCGAACAGGGGGCTCGCGGCCAGCCCCAGCATTTT. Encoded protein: CASTEQGARGQPQHF.

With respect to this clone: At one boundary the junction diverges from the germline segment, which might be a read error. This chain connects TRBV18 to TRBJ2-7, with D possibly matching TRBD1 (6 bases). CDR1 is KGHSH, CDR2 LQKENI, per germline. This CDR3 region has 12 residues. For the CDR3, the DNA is TGTGCCAGCTCACCTCCTGCGGGCAGGGGTTCTTTC. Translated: CASSPPAGRGSF.

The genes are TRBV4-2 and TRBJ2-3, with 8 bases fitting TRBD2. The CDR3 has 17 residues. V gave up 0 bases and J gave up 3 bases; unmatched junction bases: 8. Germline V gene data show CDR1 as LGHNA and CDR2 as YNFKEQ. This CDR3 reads CASSQDGAGARTDTQYF. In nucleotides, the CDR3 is TGTGCCAGCAGCCAAGATGGAGCGGGAGCGAGAACAGATACGCAGTATTTT.

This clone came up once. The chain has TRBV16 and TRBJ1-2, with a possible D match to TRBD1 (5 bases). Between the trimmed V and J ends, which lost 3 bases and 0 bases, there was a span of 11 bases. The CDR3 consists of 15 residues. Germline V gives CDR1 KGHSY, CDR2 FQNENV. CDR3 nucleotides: TGTGCCAGCAGCCAGTGGGTGACAGCTAACTATGGCTACACCTTC. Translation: CASSQWVTANYGYTF.

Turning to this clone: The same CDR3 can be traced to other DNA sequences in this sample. CDR3 nucleotide sequence: TGTGCCAGCAGTTTACCTGGCGGATCCTACGAGCAGTACTTC. Its translation: CASSLPGGSYEQYF. The chain has TRBV28 and TRBJ2-7; D gene unclear. This CDR3 spans 14 amino acids. CDR1 is MDHEN, CDR2 SYDVKM, per germline. The V end was cut by 2 bases, the J end by 1 base, with 9 bases between.

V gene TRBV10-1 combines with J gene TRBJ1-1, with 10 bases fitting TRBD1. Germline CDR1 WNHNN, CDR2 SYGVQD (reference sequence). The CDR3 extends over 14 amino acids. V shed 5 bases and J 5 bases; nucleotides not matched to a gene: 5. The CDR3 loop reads CASSLDRGGTEAFF. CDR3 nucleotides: TGCGCCAGCAGTCTGGACAGGGGGGGGACTGAAGCTTTCTTT.

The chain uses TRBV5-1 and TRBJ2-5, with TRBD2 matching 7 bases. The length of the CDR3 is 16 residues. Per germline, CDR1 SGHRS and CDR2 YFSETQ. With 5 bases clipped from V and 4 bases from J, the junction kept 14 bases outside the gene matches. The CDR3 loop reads CASRVPISGGRETQYF. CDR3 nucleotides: TGCGCCAGCAGGGTTCCTATATCGGGAGGACGAGAGACCCAGTACTTC.

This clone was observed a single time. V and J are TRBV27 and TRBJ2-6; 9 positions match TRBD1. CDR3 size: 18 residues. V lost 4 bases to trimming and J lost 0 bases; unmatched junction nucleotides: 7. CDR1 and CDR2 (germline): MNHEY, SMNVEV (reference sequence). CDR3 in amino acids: CASSYRTGVVSGANVLTF. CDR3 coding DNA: TGTGCCAGCAGTTATCGGACAGGGGTCGTCTCTGGGGCCAACGTCCTGACTTTC.

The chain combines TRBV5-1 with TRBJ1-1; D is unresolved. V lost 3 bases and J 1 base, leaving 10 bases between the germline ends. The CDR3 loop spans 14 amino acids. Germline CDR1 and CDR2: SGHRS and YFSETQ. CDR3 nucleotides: TGCGCCAGCAGCTCCGGGGTTGCGAACACTGAAGCTTTCTTT. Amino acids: CASSSGVANTEAFF.

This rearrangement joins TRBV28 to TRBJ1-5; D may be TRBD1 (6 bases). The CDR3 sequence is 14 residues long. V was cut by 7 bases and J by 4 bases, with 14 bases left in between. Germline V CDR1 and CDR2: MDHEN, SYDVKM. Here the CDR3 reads CASTQQGGNQPQHF. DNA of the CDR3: TGTGCCAGCACCCAACAGGGTGGGAATCAGCCCCAGCATTTT.

CDR3 sequence (DNA): TGCGCCAGCAGCCCCGGGACAGGGGCTTCCGCCGAGCAGTACTTC. Amino acid sequence: CASSPGTGASAEQYF. The chain carries TRBV10-1 and TRBJ2-7; 10 bases match TRBD1. The ends lost 6 bases at V and 6 bases at J; junction bases unmatched: 11. The germline V gene has CDR1 WNHNN and CDR2 SYGVQD (reference sequence). CDR3 length equals 15 residues.

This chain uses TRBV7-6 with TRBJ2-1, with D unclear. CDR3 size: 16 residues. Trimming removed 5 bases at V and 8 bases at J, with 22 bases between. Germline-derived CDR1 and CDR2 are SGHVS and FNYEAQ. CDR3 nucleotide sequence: TGTGCCAGCAGCCCTGGGCCCGACACGACATTGGATGAGCAGTTCTTC. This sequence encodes CASSPGPDTTLDEQFF. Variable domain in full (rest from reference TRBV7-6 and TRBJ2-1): GAGVSQSPRYKVTKRGQDVALRCDPISGHVSLYWYRQALGQGPEFLTYFNYEAQQDKSGLPNDRFSAERPEGSISTLTIQRTEQRDSAMYRCASSPGPDTTLDEQFFGPGTRLTVL.

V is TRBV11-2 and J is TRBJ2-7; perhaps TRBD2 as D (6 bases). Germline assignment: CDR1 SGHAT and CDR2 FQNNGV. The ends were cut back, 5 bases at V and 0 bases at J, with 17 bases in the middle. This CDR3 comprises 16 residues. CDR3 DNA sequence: TGTGCCAGCAGCCCTAATTCGGGCGGGACCTCCTACGAGCAGTACTTC. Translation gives CASSPNSGGTSYEQYF. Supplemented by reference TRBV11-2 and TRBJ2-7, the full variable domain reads EAGVAQSPRYKIIEKRQSVAFWCNPISGHATLYWYQQILGQGPKLLIQFQNNGVVDDSQLPKDRFSAERLKGVDSTLKIQPAKLEDSAVYLCASSPNSGGTSYEQYFGPGTRLTVT.

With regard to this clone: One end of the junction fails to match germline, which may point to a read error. The CDR3 is CASSPLAGNYNEQFF. CDR3 sequence (DNA): TGTGCCAGCTCCCCACTAGCGGGAAATTACAATGAGCAGTTCTTC. The rearrangement links TRBV18 to TRBJ2-1; 10 nucleotides agree with TRBD2. Germline V CDR1 and CDR2: KGHSH, LQKENI. CDR3 length: 15 amino acids.

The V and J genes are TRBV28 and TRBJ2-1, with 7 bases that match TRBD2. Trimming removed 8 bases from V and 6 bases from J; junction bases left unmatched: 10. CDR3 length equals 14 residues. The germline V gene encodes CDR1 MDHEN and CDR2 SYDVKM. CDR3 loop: CASLTSGGGNEQFF. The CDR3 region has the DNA TGTGCCAGCCTTACCTCGGGGGGAGGCAATGAGCAGTTCTTC.

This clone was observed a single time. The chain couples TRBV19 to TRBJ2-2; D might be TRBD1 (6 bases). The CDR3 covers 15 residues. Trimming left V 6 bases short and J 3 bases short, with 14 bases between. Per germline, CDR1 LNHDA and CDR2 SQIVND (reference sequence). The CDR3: CASSDGGQDTGELFF. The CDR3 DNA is TGTGCCAGTAGCGATGGGGGACAAGACACCGGGGAGCTGTTTTTT.

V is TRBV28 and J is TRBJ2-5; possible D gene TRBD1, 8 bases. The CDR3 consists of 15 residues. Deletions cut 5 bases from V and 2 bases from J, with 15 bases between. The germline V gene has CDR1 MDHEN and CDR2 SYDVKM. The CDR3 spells CASSGGDRLQETQYF. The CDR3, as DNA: TGTGCCAGCAGTGGGGGGGACAGGCTACAAGAGACCCAGTACTTC. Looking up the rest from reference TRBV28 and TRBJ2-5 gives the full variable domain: DVKVTQSSRYLVKRTGEKVFLECVQDMDHENMFWYRQDPGLGLRLIYFSYDVKMKEKGDIPEGYSVSREKKERFSLILESASTNQTSMYLCASSGGDRLQETQYFGPGTRLLVL.

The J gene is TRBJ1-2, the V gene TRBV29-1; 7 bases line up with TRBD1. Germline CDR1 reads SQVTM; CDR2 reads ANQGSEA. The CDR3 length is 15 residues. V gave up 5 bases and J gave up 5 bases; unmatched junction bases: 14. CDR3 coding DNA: TGCAGCGTTAGGGACAGCGGGAGCCTTCCATATGGCTACACCTTC. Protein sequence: CSVRDSGSLPYGYTF.

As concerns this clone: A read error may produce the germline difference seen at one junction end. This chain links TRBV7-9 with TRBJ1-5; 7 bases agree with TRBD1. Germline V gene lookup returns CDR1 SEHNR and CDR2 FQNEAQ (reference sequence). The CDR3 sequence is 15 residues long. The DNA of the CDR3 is TGTGCCAGCAGTTTAGGGGGCTATAGCAATCAGCCCCAGCATTTT. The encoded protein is CASSLGGYSNQPQHF.

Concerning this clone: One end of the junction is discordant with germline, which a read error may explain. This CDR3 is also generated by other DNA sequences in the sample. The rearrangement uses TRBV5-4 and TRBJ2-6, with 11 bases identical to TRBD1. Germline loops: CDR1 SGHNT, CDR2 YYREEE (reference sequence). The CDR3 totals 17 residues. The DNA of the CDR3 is TGTGCCAGTAGCTCCGGACAGGGGGCGAGTGGGGCCAACGTCCTGACTTTC. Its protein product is CASSSGQGASGANVLTF.

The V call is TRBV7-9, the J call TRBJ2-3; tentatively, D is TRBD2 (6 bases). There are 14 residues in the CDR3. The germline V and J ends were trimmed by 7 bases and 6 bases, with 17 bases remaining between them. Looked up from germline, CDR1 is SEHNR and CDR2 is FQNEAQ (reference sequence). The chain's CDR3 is CASNLWTIADTQYF. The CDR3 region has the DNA TGTGCCAGCAATTTATGGACTATTGCCGATACGCAGTATTTT.